This TCR beta chain was sequenced for a study of cytomegalovirus exposure and HLA in healthy donors. The CDR3 runs to 14 residues. V was shortened by 5 bases and J by 5 bases, with 12 bases between the two germline ends. Germline V gives CDR1 SEHNR, CDR2 FQNEAQ (reference sequence). 13 Jbeta primers and 60 Vbeta primers were used for the PCR. The method was immunoSEQ multiplex PCR; TCRdb's version includes in-frame clones alone and lacks a portion of them. In all, the sample yields around 130,000 clones. The sequence was obtained from a middle-aged woman in good health and CMV-seronegative. Sequencing input: PBMCs. The chain employs TRBV7-9 and TRBJ1-4; no clear D gene. CDR3 loop: CASSATLGNEKLFF. The CDR3 bases are TGTGCCAGCAGCGCGACTCTCGGGAATGAAAAACTGTTTTTT.